The 12 T cell receptor beta chains below come from one sample, sequenced in a study of T cell clonotyping in hematopoietic cell transplantation. TCRdb's copy holds only in-frame clones and misses some; the assay was immunoSEQ multiplex PCR. The sample contains 10,000 to 15,000 clones, under 75% of which appear only once. Sequenced material: peripheral blood mononuclear cells, taken 180 days after allogeneic stem cell transplant. Every receptor here comes from a male patient in his sixties or seventies who had an allogeneic stem cell transplant from an unrelated donor, so the T cells may come from the graft donor. Some clones in this sample may be carry-over from other donors' samples.

This clone has just a few counts. The V and J genes are TRBV7-2 and TRBJ1-6, with no clear D. CDR1 is SGHTA and CDR2 is FQGNSA in the germline V gene. CDR3 length: 15 residues. Trimming left V 7 bases short and J 7 bases short, with 17 bases between. The CDR3 sequence: CASNDLERSNSPLHF. CDR3 bases: TGTGCCAGCAACGATCTAGAACGATCGAATTCACCCCTCCACTTT.

On this clone itself: A junction end diverges from the germline sequence, so it may reflect a read error. V gene TRBV7-2 combines with J gene TRBJ2-1, with D uncertain. This CDR3 region has 15 residues. Germline-derived CDR1 and CDR2 are SGHTA and FQGNSA. The CDR3 spells CASSQGGSSYNEQFF. DNA of the CDR3: TGCGCCAGCAGCCAAGGCGGCAGCTCCTACAATGAGCAGTTCTTC.

The chain employs TRBV29-1 and TRBJ2-7; the D gene is possibly TRBD2 (5 bases). CDR3 length: 15 residues. Germline V gene lookup returns CDR1 SQVTM and CDR2 ANQGSEA. Between the trimmed V and J ends, which lost 7 bases and 2 bases, there was a span of 21 bases. The CDR3: CSADSGETNPYEQYF. The CDR3 bases are TGCAGCGCGGACTCCGGGGAGACGAACCCCTACGAGCAGTACTTC.

V usage is TRBV2 and J usage is TRBJ1-2; D is uncertain. The CDR3 is 12 amino acids. V was shortened by 4 bases and J by 4 bases, with 7 bases between the two germline ends. Germline CDR1 reads SNHLY; CDR2 reads FYNNEI. DNA of the CDR3: TGTGCCAGCAGTGGGCAGCGCTATGGCTACACCTTC. Encoded protein: CASSGQRYGYTF.

The DNA of the CDR3 is TGTGCCAGCAGCTACTACAATGAGCAGTTCTTC. Its translation: CASSYYNEQFF. V gene TRBV14 combines with J gene TRBJ2-1; the D is unclear. This CDR3 comprises 11 residues. The V end lost 5 bases, the J end lost 3 bases, and 2 bases lay between the germline ends. The germline gives CDR1 SGHDN, CDR2 FVKESK. Filled out from reference TRBV14 and TRBJ2-1, the complete variable domain reads EAGVTQFPSHSVIEKGQTVTLRCDPISGHDNLYWYRRVMGKEIKFLLHFVKESKQDESGMPNNRFLAERTGGTYSTLKVQPAELEDSGVYFCASSYYNEQFFGPGTRLTVL.

The chain uses TRBV6-5 and TRBJ1-2; tentatively, D is TRBD1 (6 bases). The CDR3 has 13 residues. Germline lookup yields CDR1 MNHEY and CDR2 SVGAGI. The germline V and J ends were trimmed by 7 bases and 4 bases, with 13 bases remaining between them. The CDR3 DNA follows: TGTGCCAGCAAGGGGGGGAGGAGCTATGGCTACACCTTC. This translates into CASKGGRSYGYTF.

This clone was observed a few times. The chain uses TRBV30 and TRBJ1-2, with no clear D. V was pared by 1 base and J by 8 bases, with 11 bases between. Germline-derived CDR1 and CDR2 are GTSNPN and SVGIG (reference sequence). The CDR3 runs to 12 residues. Here the CDR3 DNA reads TGTGCCTGGAGTGGGCAAACGCCAGGCTACACCTTC. As protein: CAWSGQTPGYTF.

The rearrangement joins TRBV30 to TRBJ1-3; D uncertain. Germline V gene lookup returns CDR1 GTSNPN and CDR2 SVGIG (reference sequence). This CDR3 has 15 residues. V was pared by 0 bases and J by 0 bases, with 9 bases between. The CDR3 sequence is CAWSVPAFSGNTIYF. In DNA form, the CDR3 reads TGTGCCTGGAGTGTCCCGGCCTTCTCTGGAAACACCATATATTTT.

In its sample, this clone is medium-sized. The chain combines TRBV25-1 with TRBJ1-1, with 7 bases aligning to TRBD1. CDR1 and CDR2 from the germline V gene are MGHDK and SYGVNS. This CDR3 has 16 amino acids. The V and J ends lost 0 bases and 5 bases, in that order; junction bases with no gene match: 9. In DNA, the CDR3 is TGTGCCAGCAGTGAATATCCCCTTGGACAGGTGACTGAAGCTTTCTTT. Residues: CASSEYPLGQVTEAFF.

This rearrangement joins TRBV30 to TRBJ1-5; unclear D gene. V dropped 0 bases and J dropped 7 bases, with 10 bases sitting between them. Germline lookup yields CDR1 GTSNPN and CDR2 SVGIG (reference sequence). The CDR3 sequence is 13 residues long. CDR3 sequence reads: CAWSVAVYQPQHF. CDR3 in DNA: TGTGCCTGGAGTGTAGCCGTGTACCAGCCCCAGCATTTT.

The chain carries TRBV15 and TRBJ1-4; 10 positions match TRBD1. Germline V gives CDR1 LNHNV, CDR2 YYDKDF (reference sequence). V gave up 8 bases and J gave up 8 bases; unmatched junction bases: 5. The CDR3 is 13 amino acids. CDR3 sequence reads: CATGDRGREKLFF. The DNA of the CDR3 is TGTGCCACCGGGGACAGGGGACGGGAAAAACTGTTTTTT.

This chain joins TRBV28 and TRBJ1-2; the D is unclear. This CDR3 is built from 11 residues. CDR1 and CDR2 from the germline V gene are MDHEN and SYDVKM. Trimming took off 6 bases at V and 5 bases at J, with 7 bases between the two ends. CDR3 sequence (DNA): TGTGCCAGCAGCACCAGATATGGCTACACCTTC. Amino acids: CASSTRYGYTF.